This T cell receptor (beta chain) was captured in a study of T cells in Graves' hyperthyroidism and ophthalmopathy. Whole-study results and caveats: Most thyroid-expanded clonotypes above 0.001 were also found in blood.

The investigators amplified TCR beta CDR3 regions from RNA transcripts. First-round RT-PCR with HTBI primers amplified the TCR CDR3 region. TCRdb reprocessed the multiplex PCR reads with MiXCR, giving one entry per CDR3 protein. The table has 640,000 or so distinct CDR3 sequences, 11% to 15% seen once; the top ten hold roughly 7.7%. This clonotype has more than one count but fewer than ten. The antigen is not known. Together with thyroid ultrasound, orbital computed tomography, serum thyroxine and TRAb, clinical symptoms were used for diagnoses. The receptor's source is a woman aged 18-29 years with Graves' ophthalmopathy. Specimen: blood.

CDR3: CASSQSRQGAFEKLFF. CDR3 DNA sequence: TGTGCCAGCAGCCAGTCGCGACAGGGGGCCTTTGAAAAACTGTTTTTT. V is TRBV7-9 and J is TRBJ1-4, with TRBD1 matching 10 bases. Trimming cost V 5 bases and J 7 bases; bases outside gene matches: 10. The germline CDR1 and CDR2 sequences are SEHNR and FQNEAQ (reference sequence). The CDR3 is 16 residues long.